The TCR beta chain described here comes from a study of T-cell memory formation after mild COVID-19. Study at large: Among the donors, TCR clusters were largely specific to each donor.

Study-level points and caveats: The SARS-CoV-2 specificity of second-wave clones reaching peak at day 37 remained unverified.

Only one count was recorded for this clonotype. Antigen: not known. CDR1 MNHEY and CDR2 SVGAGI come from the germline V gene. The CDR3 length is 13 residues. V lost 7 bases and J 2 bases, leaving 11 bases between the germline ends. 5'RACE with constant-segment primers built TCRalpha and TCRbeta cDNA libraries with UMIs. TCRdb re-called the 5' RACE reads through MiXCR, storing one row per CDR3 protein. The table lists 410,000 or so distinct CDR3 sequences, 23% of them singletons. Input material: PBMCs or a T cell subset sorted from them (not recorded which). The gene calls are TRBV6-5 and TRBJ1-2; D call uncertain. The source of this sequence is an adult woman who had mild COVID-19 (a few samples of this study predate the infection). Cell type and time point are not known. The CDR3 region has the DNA TGTGCCAGCACAGGCAGTCCAAACTATGGCTACACCTTC. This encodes CASTGSPNYGYTF.